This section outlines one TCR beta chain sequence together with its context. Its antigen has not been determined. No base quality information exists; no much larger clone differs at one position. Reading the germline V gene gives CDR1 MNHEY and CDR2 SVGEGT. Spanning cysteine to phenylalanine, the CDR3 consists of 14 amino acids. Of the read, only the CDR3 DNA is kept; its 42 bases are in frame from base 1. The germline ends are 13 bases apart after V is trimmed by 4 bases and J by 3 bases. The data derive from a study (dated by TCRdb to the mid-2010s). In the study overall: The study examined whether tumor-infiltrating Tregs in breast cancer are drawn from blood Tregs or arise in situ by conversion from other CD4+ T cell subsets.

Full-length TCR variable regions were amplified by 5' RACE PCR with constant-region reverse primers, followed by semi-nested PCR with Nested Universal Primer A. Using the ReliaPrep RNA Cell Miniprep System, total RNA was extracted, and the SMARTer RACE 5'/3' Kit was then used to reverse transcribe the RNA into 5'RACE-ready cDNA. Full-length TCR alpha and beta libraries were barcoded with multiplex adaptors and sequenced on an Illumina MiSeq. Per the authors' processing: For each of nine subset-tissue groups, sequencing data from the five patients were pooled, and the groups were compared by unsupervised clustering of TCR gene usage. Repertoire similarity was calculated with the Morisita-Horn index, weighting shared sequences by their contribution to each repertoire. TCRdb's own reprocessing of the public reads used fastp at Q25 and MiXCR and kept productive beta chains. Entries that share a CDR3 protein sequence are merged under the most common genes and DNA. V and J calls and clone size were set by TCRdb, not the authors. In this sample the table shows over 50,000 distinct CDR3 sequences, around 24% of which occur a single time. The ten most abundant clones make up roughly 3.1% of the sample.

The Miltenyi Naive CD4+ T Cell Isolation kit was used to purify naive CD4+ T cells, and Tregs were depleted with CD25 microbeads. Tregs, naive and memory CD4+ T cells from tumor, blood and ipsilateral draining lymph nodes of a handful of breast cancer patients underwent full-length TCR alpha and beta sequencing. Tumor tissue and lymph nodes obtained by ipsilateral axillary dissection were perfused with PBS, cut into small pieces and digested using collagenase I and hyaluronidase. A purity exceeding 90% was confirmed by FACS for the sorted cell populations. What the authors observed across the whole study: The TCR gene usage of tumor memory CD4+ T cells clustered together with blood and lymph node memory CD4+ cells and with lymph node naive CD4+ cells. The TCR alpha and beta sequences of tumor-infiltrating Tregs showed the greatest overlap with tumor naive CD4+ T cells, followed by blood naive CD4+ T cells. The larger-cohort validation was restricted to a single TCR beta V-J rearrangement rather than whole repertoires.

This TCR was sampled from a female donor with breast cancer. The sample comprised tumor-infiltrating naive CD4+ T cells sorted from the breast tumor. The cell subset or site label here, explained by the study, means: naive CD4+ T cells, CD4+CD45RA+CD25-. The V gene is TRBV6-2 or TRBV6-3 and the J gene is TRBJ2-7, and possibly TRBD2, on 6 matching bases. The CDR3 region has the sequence CASSSQRENYEQYF. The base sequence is TGTGCCAGCAGTTCCCAACGGGAGAACTACGAGCAGTACTTC.